This T cell receptor (beta chain) comes out of a study of OX40 agonist ivuxolimab in advanced cancers. V dropped 0 bases and J dropped 6 bases, with 15 bases sitting between them. Per germline, CDR1 SGDLS and CDR2 YYNGEE. The length of the CDR3 is 15 residues. Here immunoSEQ multiplex PCR was the method, and the copy in TCRdb shows in-frame clones only, minus some. The repertoire consists of roughly 80,000 clones, with 93% occurring once and the leading ten covering less than 7%. The rearrangement links TRBV9 to TRBJ1-2; the D gene is possibly TRBD1 (5 bases). This TCR came from an adult with an advanced solid tumor such as melanoma, head and neck, liver or kidney cancer. Here the sequenced sample was CD4+ or CD8+ T cells sorted from blood, taken in a trial of the OX40 agonist ivuxolimab. CDR3 sequence reads: CASSVEVQEGNGYTF. The CDR3, as DNA: TGTGCCAGCAGCGTAGAGGTACAGGAGGGGAATGGCTACACCTTC.